Sequencing of this T cell receptor beta chain was carried out in a study of breast tumors, draining lymph nodes, adjacent tissues. General study points: The lymph node origin of tumor T cells was framed as consistent with a hypothesis, not demonstrated. Most tumor T cells seemingly derive from lymph node, then expand in tumor. Tumor TCR diversity was below lymph nodes but above nontumor tissue. Luminal-like breast cancer showed significantly higher tumor–nontumor repertoire similarity than basal-like.

TCRdb itself ran the multiplex PCR reads through MiXCR, one entry per CDR3 protein. This sample carries roughly 130,000 distinct CDR3 sequences, roughly 33% of them seen once, and the ten largest clones take under 2.5%. This clonotype was found many times. What it recognizes is unknown. Samples came from axillary lymph nodes draining the breast cancer. The CDR3 runs 12 residues. Trimming at V came to 2 bases and at J to 8 bases, leaving 4 bases not matched to a gene. Germline V gives CDR1 DFQATT, CDR2 SNEGSKA (reference sequence). The chain is built from TRBV20-1 and TRBJ1-2; 8 positions match TRBD1. The sample consisted of axillary lymph node tissue. The origin of this receptor is a female donor with breast cancer. Some clones in this sample may be carry-over from other donors' samples. The CDR3 nucleotides read TGCAGTGCTAGACAGGGGGCGCACGGCTACACCTTC. Its translation: CSARQGAHGYTF.